Below are 19 T cell receptor beta chains sequenced from a single sample in a study of blood T cell repertoires in COVID-19. The method was immunoSEQ multiplex PCR; TCRdb's version includes in-frame clones alone and lacks a portion of them. The table records around 120,000 clones, less than 90% of them present only once. Sequencing used peripheral blood. The receptors derive from a young man with acute or convalescent COVID-19.

The chain joins TRBV28 to TRBJ2-7; possibly TRBD2 for D (5 bases). V was shortened by 8 bases and J by 0 bases, with 8 bases between the two germline ends. This CDR3 is built from 12 residues. From germline, CDR1 is MDHEN and CDR2 SYDVKM. The chain's CDR3 is CASQGSSYEQYV. CDR3 coding DNA: TGTGCCAGCCAAGGGAGCTCCTACGAGCAGTACGTC.

This rearrangement joins TRBV18 to TRBJ2-3; D is possibly TRBD2 (5 bases). The ends were cut back, 3 bases at V and 3 bases at J, with 13 bases in the middle. Germline lookup yields CDR1 KGHSH and CDR2 LQKENI. The CDR3 has 15 residues. The CDR3 loop reads CASSPRTLMTDTQYF. CDR3 nucleotides: TGTGCCAGCTCACCCAGGACTCTGATGACAGATACGCAGTATTTT.

The chain has TRBV30 and TRBJ1-5, with a weak D call TRBD1 (5 bases). From germline, CDR1 is GTSNPN and CDR2 SVGIG (reference sequence). This CDR3 comprises 12 residues. Deletions cut 1 base from V and 4 bases from J, with 5 bases between. In DNA form, the CDR3 reads TGTGCCTGGAGTGAGGGGAATCAGCCCCAGCATTTT. This gives the protein CAWSEGNQPQHF.

CDR3 region: CASSLRGRGLDIQYF. Here the CDR3 DNA reads TGTGCCAGCAGCTTGAGGGGCAGGGGGCTGGACATTCAGTACTTC. This chain connects TRBV11-2 to TRBJ2-4, with TRBD1 matching over 8 bases. The CDR3 consists of 15 residues. Germline V CDR1 and CDR2: SGHAT, FQNNGV. With V trimmed by 3 bases and J by 8 bases, 9 bases remained unmatched.

The chain uses TRBV3-1 (or the pseudogene TRBV3-2) and TRBJ2-7, with D maybe TRBD1 (6 bases). Germline V gene data show CDR1 as LGHDT and CDR2 as YNNKEL (reference sequence). Trimming shortened V by 2 bases and J by 0 bases, and 8 bases separated the two germline ends. CDR3 length: 14 residues. CDR3 amino acids: CASSQSRGSYEQYF. CDR3 coding DNA: TGTGCCAGCAGCCAAAGCAGGGGCTCCTACGAGCAGTACTTC.

This clone was seen a few times. This rearrangement joins TRBV7-9 to TRBJ1-3; 9 bases align to TRBD1. Losses at the gene ends were 7 bases for V and 4 bases for J; bases not matched to a gene: 8. Germline V lookup: CDR1 SEHNR, CDR2 FQNEAQ (reference sequence). CDR3 size: 15 residues. The CDR3 is CASTTGTGWGNTIYF. The CDR3 coding sequence is TGTGCCAGCACTACCGGGACAGGGTGGGGAAACACCATATATTTT.

The chain couples TRBV6-4 to TRBJ2-3, with D maybe TRBD2 (5 bases). Trimming pared 5 bases from V and 0 bases from J, leaving 15 bases between. The CDR3 has 16 residues. CDR1 is MRHNA, CDR2 SNTAGT, per germline. CDR3 DNA: TGTGCCAGCAGTTCCCGCGGGCTCTCTAGCACAGATACGCAGTATTTT. This gives the protein CASSSRGLSSTDTQYF.

The chain carries TRBV15 and TRBJ1-1; D may be TRBD1 (5 bases). The CDR3 loop spans 15 amino acids. Germline V CDR1 and CDR2: LNHNV, YYDKDF (reference sequence). Trimming took 3 bases from V and 6 from J, leaving 17 bases between them. As DNA, the CDR3 is TGTGCCACCAGCAGTTCTAATACAGCGGGGGCTGAAGCTTTCTTT. Translated, it gives CATSSSNTAGAEAFF.

V and J are TRBV5-1 and TRBJ1-4, with unresolved D. CDR3 length equals 14 residues. Trimming pared 2 bases from V and 5 bases from J, leaving 10 bases between. CDR1 and CDR2 (germline): SGHRS, YFSETQ. In DNA form, the CDR3 reads TGCGCCAGCAGCTTCGGGGTACCCAATGAAAAACTGTTTTTT. Translation: CASSFGVPNEKLFF.

This chain uses TRBV12-3 or TRBV12-4 with TRBJ1-2; 9 bases agree with TRBD1. This CDR3 is 13 amino acids long. Trimming cost V 4 bases and J 8 bases; bases outside gene matches: 5. Here the CDR3 reads CASSWGQGGGYTF. The CDR3 DNA reads TGTGCCAGCAGTTGGGGACAGGGAGGCGGCTACACCTTC.

V usage is TRBV11-2 and J usage is TRBJ1-1; no clear D gene. Trimming stripped 4 bases from V and 11 bases from J, with 17 bases between. CDR3 size: 13 residues. The germline CDR1 and CDR2 sequences are SGHAT and FQNNGV. CDR3 region: CASSSDLARKAFF. CDR3 DNA sequence: TGTGCCAGCAGCTCCGACCTAGCTCGGAAGGCTTTCTTT.

The chain couples TRBV20-1 to TRBJ1-2, with D perhaps TRBD1 (5 bases). The CDR3 has 11 residues. V was shortened by 4 bases and J by 4 bases, with 7 bases between the two germline ends. Germline assignment: CDR1 DFQATT and CDR2 SNEGSKA (reference sequence). The DNA of the CDR3 is TGCAGTGCTACTGGGGCCTATGGCTACACCTTC. Its protein product is CSATGAYGYTF.

In this sample, this clone turned up a few times. V gene TRBV11-3 combines with J gene TRBJ1-1; 8 nucleotides match TRBD1. Per the germline V gene, CDR1 is SGHNT and CDR2 is YENEEA. The CDR3 has 13 amino acids. Trimming removed 9 bases from V and 4 bases from J; junction bases left unmatched: 7. The DNA of the CDR3 is TGTGCCAGGGACAGGGAGGGGGGCACTGAAGCTTTCTTT. Translating gives CARDREGGTEAFF.

The sample holds a few counts of this clone. The rearrangement joins TRBV7-8 to TRBJ1-1, with TRBD1 matching 7 bases. CDR1 and CDR2 from the germline V gene are SGHVS and FQNEAQ. This CDR3 spans 18 amino acids. The J segment lost 0 bases and the V segment lost 2 bases, leaving 12 bases of the junction unmatched. The CDR3 is CASSLSARQGTMNTEAFF. The CDR3 bases are TGTGCCAGCAGCTTATCCGCGAGACAGGGTACAATGAACACTGAAGCTTTCTTT.

J is TRBJ1-2 and V is TRBV30; the D is unclear. This CDR3 region has 13 residues. The V end lost 0 bases, the J end lost 0 bases, and 5 bases lay between the germline ends. Germline CDR1 and CDR2: GTSNPN and SVGIG (reference sequence). The CDR3 protein is CAWSVRANYGYTF. For the CDR3, the DNA is TGTGCCTGGAGTGTGAGAGCTAACTATGGCTACACCTTC.

The V call is TRBV24-1, the J call TRBJ1-6; D is ambiguous. Per germline, CDR1 KGHDR and CDR2 SFDVKD. This CDR3 has 17 residues. V was clipped by 4 bases and J by 0 bases, with 12 bases between them. Here the CDR3 DNA reads TGTGCCACCAGTGACCCACCGGGAAGCTCCTATAATTCACCCCTCCACTTT. This codes for CATSDPPGSSYNSPLHF.

The chain carries TRBV6-5 and TRBJ1-1; tentative D call: TRBD1 (6 bases). Trimming removed 7 bases from V and 4 bases from J, with 16 bases in between. Germline V CDR1 and CDR2: MNHEY, SVGAGI. This CDR3 has 14 residues. CDR3 region: CASTETQGTTEAFF. The CDR3 DNA reads as TGTGCCAGCACCGAAACCCAGGGGACCACTGAAGCTTTCTTT.

The J gene is TRBJ1-2, the V gene TRBV3-1 (or the pseudogene TRBV3-2); 7 bases line up with TRBD1. V lost 1 base to trimming and J lost 7 bases; unmatched junction nucleotides: 3. CDR1 LGHDT and CDR2 YNNKEL come from the germline V gene (reference sequence). The CDR3 is 13 amino acids. The CDR3 loop reads CASSQGPGGGYTF. DNA of the CDR3: TGTGCCAGCAGCCAAGGACCAGGGGGTGGCTACACCTTC.

This clone was seen only a few times. The chain joins TRBV7-8 to TRBJ2-5; D perhaps matches TRBD1 (5 bases). Germline lookup yields CDR1 SGHVS and CDR2 FQNEAQ. This CDR3 has 15 residues. V was shortened by 1 base and J by 4 bases, with 13 bases between the two germline ends. The CDR3 here is CASSLGMKGSETQYF. The CDR3 DNA is TGTGCCAGCAGCTTAGGGATGAAGGGGTCAGAGACCCAGTACTTC.